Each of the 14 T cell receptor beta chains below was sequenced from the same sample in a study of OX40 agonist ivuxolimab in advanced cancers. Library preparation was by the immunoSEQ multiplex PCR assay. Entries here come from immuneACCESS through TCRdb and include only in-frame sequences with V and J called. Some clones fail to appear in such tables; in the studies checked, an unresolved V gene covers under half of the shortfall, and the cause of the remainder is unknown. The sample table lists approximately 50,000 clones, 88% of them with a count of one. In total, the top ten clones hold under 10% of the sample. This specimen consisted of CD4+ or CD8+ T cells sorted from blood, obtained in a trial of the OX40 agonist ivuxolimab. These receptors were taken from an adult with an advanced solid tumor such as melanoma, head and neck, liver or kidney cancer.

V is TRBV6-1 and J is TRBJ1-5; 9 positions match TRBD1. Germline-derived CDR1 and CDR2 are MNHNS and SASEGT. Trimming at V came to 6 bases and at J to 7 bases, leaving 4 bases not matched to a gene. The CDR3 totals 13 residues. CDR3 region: CASRGQGSQPQHF. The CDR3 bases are TGTGCCAGCAGAGGACAGGGGAGCCAGCCCCAGCATTTT.

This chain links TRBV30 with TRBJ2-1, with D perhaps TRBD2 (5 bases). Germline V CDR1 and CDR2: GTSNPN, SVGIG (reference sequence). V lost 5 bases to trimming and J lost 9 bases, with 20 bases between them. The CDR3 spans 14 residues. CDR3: CAWRGAGPVPEQFF. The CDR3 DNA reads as TGTGCCTGGCGAGGTGCGGGCCCAGTTCCTGAGCAGTTCTTC.

The DNA for the CDR3 is TGTGCCAGTATCCCCTCTCGGGCAGATAGCGTCCTGACTTTC. It yields the protein CASIPSRADSVLTF. This sequence joins TRBV19 and TRBJ2-6, with D hard to call. Per the germline V gene, CDR1 is LNHDA and CDR2 is SQIVND (reference sequence). This CDR3 is 14 amino acids long. Trimming shortened V by 7 bases and J by 12 bases, and 19 bases separated the two germline ends.

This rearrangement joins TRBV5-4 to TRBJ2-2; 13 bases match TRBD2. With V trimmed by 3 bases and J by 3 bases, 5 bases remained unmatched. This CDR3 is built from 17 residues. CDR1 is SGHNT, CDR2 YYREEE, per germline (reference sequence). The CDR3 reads CASSSRLAGGYTGELFF. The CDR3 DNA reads TGTGCCAGCAGCTCCCGACTAGCGGGAGGATACACCGGGGAGCTGTTTTTT. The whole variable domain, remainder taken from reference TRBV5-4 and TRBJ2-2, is ETGVTQSPTHLIKTRGQQVTLRCSSQSGHNTVSWYQQALGQGPQFIFQYYREEENGRGNFPPRFSGLQFPNYSSELNVNALELDDSALYLCASSSRLAGGYTGELFFGEGSRLTVL.

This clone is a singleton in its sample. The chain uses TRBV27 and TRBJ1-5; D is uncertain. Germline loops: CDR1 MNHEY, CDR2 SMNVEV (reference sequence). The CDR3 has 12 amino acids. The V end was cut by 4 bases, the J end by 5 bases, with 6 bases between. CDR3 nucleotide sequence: TGTGCCAGCAGTTCTAGGTATCAGCCCCAGCATTTT. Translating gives CASSSRYQPQHF.

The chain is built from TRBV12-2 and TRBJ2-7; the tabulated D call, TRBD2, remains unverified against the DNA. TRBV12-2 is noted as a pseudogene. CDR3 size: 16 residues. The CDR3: CASRLVASLVNYEQYF. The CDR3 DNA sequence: TGTGCAAGTCGCTTAGTAGCTAGCCTGGTAAACTACGAGCAGTACTTC.

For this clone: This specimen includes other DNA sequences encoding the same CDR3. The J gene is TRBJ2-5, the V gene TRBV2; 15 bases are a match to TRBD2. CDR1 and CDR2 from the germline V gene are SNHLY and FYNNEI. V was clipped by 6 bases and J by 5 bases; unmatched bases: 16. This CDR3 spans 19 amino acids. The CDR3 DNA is TGTGCCAGCAGAGAAAGTCCGGGACTAGCGGGAGGCTGGGGGGAGACCCAGTACTTC. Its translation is CASRESPGLAGGWGETQYF.

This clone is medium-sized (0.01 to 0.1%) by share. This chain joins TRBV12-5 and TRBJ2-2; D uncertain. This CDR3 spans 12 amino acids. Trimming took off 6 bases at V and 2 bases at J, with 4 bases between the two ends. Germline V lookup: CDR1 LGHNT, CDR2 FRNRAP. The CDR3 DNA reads TGTGCTAGTGGCAGTAACACCGGGGAGCTGTTTTTT. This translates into CASGSNTGELFF.

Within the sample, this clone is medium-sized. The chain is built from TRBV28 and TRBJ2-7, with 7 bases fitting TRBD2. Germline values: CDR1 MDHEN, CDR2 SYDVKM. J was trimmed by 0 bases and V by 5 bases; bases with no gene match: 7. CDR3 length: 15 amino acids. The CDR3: CASSPWGGTSYEQYF. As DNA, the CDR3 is TGTGCCAGCAGTCCTTGGGGGGGGACCTCCTACGAGCAGTACTTC. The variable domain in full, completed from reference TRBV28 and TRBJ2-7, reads DVKVTQSSRYLVKRTGEKVFLECVQDMDHENMFWYRQDPGLGLRLIYFSYDVKMKEKGDIPEGYSVSREKKERFSLILESASTNQTSMYLCASSPWGGTSYEQYFGPGTRLTVT.

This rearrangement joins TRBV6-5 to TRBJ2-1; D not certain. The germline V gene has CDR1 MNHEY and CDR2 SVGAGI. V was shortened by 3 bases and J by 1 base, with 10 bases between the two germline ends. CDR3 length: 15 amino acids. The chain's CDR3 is CASSYSSPSYNEQFF. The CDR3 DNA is TGTGCCAGCAGTTATTCGAGTCCGTCCTACAATGAGCAGTTCTTC.

This CDR3 reads CATSRGVETYEQYF. In DNA form, the CDR3 reads TGTGCCACCAGCAGAGGGGTAGAAACCTACGAGCAGTACTTC. The gene calls are TRBV15 and TRBJ2-7; D gene uncertain. In germline, CDR1 is LNHNV, CDR2 YYDKDF (reference sequence). The CDR3 sequence is 14 residues long. Between the trimmed V and J ends, which lost 1 base and 2 bases, there was a span of 9 bases.

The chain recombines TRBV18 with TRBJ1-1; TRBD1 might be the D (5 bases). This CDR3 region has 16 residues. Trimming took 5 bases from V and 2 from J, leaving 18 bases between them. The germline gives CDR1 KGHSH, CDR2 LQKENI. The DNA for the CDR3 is TGTGCCAGCTCATACTTACAGGCGGGTGGAAACACTGAAGCTTTCTTT. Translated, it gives CASSYLQAGGNTEAFF. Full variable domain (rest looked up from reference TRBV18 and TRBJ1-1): NAGVMQNPRHLVRRRGQEARLRCSPMKGHSHVYWYRQLPEEGLKFMVYLQKENIIDESGMPKERFSAEFPKEGPSILRIQQVVRGDSAAYFCASSYLQAGGNTEAFFGQGTRLTVV.

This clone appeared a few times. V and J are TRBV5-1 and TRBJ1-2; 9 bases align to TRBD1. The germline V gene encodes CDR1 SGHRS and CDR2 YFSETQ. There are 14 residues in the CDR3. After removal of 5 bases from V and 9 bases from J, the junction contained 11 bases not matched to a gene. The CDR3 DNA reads TGCGCCAGCAGTAACCCCGGACAGGGGCGAAGCTACACCTTC. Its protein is CASSNPGQGRSYTF.

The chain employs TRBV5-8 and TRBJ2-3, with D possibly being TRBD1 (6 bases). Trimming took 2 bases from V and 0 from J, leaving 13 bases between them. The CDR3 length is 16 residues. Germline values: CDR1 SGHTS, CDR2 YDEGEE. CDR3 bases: TGTGCCAGCAGCTTCGGACAGATTCGAAGCACAGATACGCAGTATTTT. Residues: CASSFGQIRSTDTQYF.